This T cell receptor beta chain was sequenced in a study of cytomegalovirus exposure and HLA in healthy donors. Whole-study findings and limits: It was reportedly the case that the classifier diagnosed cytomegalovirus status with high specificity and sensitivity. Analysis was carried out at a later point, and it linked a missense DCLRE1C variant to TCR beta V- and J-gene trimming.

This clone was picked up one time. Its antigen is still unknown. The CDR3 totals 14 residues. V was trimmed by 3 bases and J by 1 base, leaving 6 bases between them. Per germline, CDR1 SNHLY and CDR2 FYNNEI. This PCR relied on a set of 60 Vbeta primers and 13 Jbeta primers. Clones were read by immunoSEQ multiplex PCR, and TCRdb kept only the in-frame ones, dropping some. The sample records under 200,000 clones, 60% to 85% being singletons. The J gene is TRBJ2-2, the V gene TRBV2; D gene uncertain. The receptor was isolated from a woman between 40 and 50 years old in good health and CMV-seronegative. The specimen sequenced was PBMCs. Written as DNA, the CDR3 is TGTGCCAGCAGTGATAGCATGAACACCGGGGAGCTGTTTTTT. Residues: CASSDSMNTGELFF. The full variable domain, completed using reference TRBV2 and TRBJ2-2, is EPEVTQTPSHQVTQMGQEVILRCVPISNHLYFYWYRQILGQKVEFLVSFYNNEISEKSEIFDDQFSVERPDGSNFTLKIRSTKLEDSAMYFCASSDSMNTGELFFGEGSRLTVL.